This T cell receptor (beta chain) emerged from a study of T cell responses to AZD1222 COVID-19 vaccine. Whole-study findings and limits: Donor demographics were predominantly white British with a female majority; clonal diversity may be underestimated.

On this clone: Its antigen is as yet unknown.

This table comes from immunoSEQ multiplex PCR, and its TCRdb copy is limited to in-frame clones, with some not included. Of some 170,000 clones in the sample, 85% to 90% were seen once. With 5 bases clipped from V and 7 bases from J, the junction kept 13 bases outside the gene matches. Germline V gene data show CDR1 as SSHAT and CDR2 as FNYEAQ (reference sequence). The CDR3 is made up of 15 amino acids. The specimen comprised peripheral blood, sampled 28 days after the second dose of the MenACWY control vaccine. V and J are TRBV7-7 and TRBJ2-7; 8 bases fit TRBD1. The source of this sequence is an adult who received the MenACWY meningococcal vaccine as a control. Here the CDR3 DNA reads TGTGCCAGCAGCCCTGGGACAGGCGGGATGGGTGAGCAGTACTTC. Its translation is CASSPGTGGMGEQYF. Looking up the rest from reference TRBV7-7 and TRBJ2-7 gives the full variable domain: GAGVSQSPRYKVTKRGQDVTLRCDPISSHATLYWYQQALGQGPEFLTYFNYEAQPDKSGLPSDRFSAERPEGSISTLTIQRTEQRDSAMYRCASSPGTGGMGEQYFGPGTRLTVT.